This TCR beta chain was identified in a study of blood T cell repertoires in COVID-19. Assay used: immunoSEQ multiplex PCR; TCRdb lists only in-frame clones, some missing. The sample lists around 160,000 clones; about 86% were seen once. Germline V lookup: CDR1 SNHLY, CDR2 FYNNEI. V gave up 6 bases and J gave up 5 bases, with 3 bases separating them. The CDR3 sequence is 10 residues long. This clonotype originated in a woman aged 80 or over with acute or convalescent COVID-19. The sequencing sample was made of peripheral blood. This chain connects TRBV2 to TRBJ2-3; D is ambiguous. CDR3 residues: CASSQDTQYF. Here the CDR3 DNA reads TGTGCCAGCAGCCAAGATACGCAGTATTTT.